This TCR beta chain stems from a study of human T cells and chemical hapten exposure. In the authors' workflow: Counting gave a median of around 100,000 TCRs per sample, with values ranging from roughly 20,000 to 750,000. TCRdb passed the RACE reads through MiXCR, listing each CDR3 protein once. None of the V and J calls come from the authors' own analysis; TCRdb made them. The repertoire holds 60,000 to 80,000 distinct CDR3 sequences, with around a third as singletons. This sample's time point: patch test 1, 2 weeks after DPC sensitization. Treatment noted: therapeutic diphenylcyclopropenone sensitization with weekly scalp DPC. V lost 4 bases to trimming and J lost 12 bases; unmatched junction nucleotides: 5. This CDR3 region has 11 residues. The germline gives CDR1 SNHLY, CDR2 FYNNEI.

Sequenced material: whole blood, taken in connection with sensitization to the hapten diphenylcyclopropenone (DPC). The chain uses TRBV2 and TRBJ2-7; TRBD2 matches at 8 bases. The sequence was collected from a man aged 35-49 years with alopecia areata. Some clones in this sample may be carry-over from other donors' samples. CDR3 coding DNA: TGTGCCAGCAGTGTACTAGCGGAGATGTACTTC. It yields the protein CASSVLAEMYF.